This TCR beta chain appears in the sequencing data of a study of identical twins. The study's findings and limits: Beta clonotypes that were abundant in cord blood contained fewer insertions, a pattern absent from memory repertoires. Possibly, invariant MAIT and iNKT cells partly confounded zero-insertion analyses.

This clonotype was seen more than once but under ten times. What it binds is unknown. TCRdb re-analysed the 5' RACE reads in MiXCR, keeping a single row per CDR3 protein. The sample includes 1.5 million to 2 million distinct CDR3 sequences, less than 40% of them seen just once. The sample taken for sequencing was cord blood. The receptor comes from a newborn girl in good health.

This CDR3 is CASSLDWRRVDTQYF. The CDR3 nucleotides are TGTGCCAGCAGTTTAGATTGGAGAAGGGTAGATACGCAGTATTTT. V and J are TRBV27 and TRBJ2-3; D is unclear. Germline V gene lookup returns CDR1 MNHEY and CDR2 SMNVEV (reference sequence). The CDR3 length is 15 residues. V was pared by 2 bases and J by 5 bases, with 14 bases between.